A selection of T cell receptor beta chains follows, all from one sample in a study of cytomegalovirus exposure and HLA in healthy donors. The repertoire was sequenced with immunoSEQ multiplex PCR; TCRdb's copy has only in-frame clones and lacks some. The sample yields fewer than 120,000 clones, approximately 80% seen once. Sequencing used PBMCs. Source of these receptors: a woman aged 55 to 70 in good health and CMV-seropositive. Each CDR3 is given with its conserved first and last residue. Each record gives: CDR3 DNA, CDR3 protein, CDR3 length, clone size, J gene, V gene, D gene. The D gene is left open where the match is weak. Clone size is stated in some rows and not others, as once, few, many or a class when expanded.

CDR3nt: TGTGCCAGCAGTGGGTGGCGGACTAGCGGGAGCTCTGGGGCCAACGTCCTGACTTTC
CDR3aa: CASSGWRTSGSSGANVLTF
len: 19
abundance: .
j_gene: TRBJ2-6
v_gene: TRBV28
d_gene: TRBD2

CDR3nt: TGTGCCAGCTCACGTGGGACAGACGGTCAGCCCCAGCATTTT
CDR3aa: CASSRGTDGQPQHF
len: 14
abundance: .
j_gene: TRBJ1-5
v_gene: TRBV18
d_gene: TRBD1

CDR3nt: TGTGCCAGCAGCTCGGGACTGAACAATGAGCAGTTCTTC
CDR3aa: CASSSGLNNEQFF
len: 13
abundance: .
j_gene: TRBJ2-1
v_gene: TRBV7-3
d_gene: .

CDR3nt: TGTTCCAGCAGCGGGCAGGGTTACGAGCAGTACTTC
CDR3aa: CSSSGQGYEQYF
len: 12
abundance: .
j_gene: TRBJ2-7
v_gene: TRBV7-9
d_gene: .

CDR3nt: TGCGCCAGCAGCCTAGTTGAAACGGGCAATCAGCCCCAGCATTTT
CDR3aa: CASSLVETGNQPQHF
len: 15
abundance: .
j_gene: TRBJ1-5
v_gene: TRBV4-1
d_gene: .

CDR3nt: TGCGCCAGCAGCCCCACCTACGAGCAGTACTTC
CDR3aa: CASSPTYEQYF
len: 11
abundance: few
j_gene: TRBJ2-7
v_gene: TRBV5-1
d_gene: .

CDR3nt: TGTGCCAGCTCACCGGGACAGCCTGGCTATGGCTACACCTTC
CDR3aa: CASSPGQPGYGYTF
len: 14
abundance: .
j_gene: TRBJ1-2
v_gene: TRBV18
d_gene: TRBD1

CDR3nt: TGTGCCAGCAGCGTAGAAGACTACTACGAGCAGTACTTC
CDR3aa: CASSVEDYYEQYF
len: 13
abundance: once
j_gene: TRBJ2-7
v_gene: TRBV9
d_gene: .

CDR3nt: TGTGCCAGCAGCTTAAGCCTAGCGGGAGCCACAGATACGCAGTATTTT
CDR3aa: CASSLSLAGATDTQYF
len: 16
abundance: .
j_gene: TRBJ2-3
v_gene: TRBV7-3
d_gene: TRBD2

CDR3nt: TGCGCCAGCAGCAGAATACAGGGCCCTAATGAAAAACTGTTTTTT
CDR3aa: CASSRIQGPNEKLFF
len: 15
abundance: .
j_gene: TRBJ1-4
v_gene: TRBV5-1
d_gene: .

CDR3nt: TGCGCCAGCAGCTTCGGACAGAGCTCTGGAAACACCATATATTTT
CDR3aa: CASSFGQSSGNTIYF
len: 15
abundance: .
j_gene: TRBJ1-3
v_gene: TRBV5-1
d_gene: .

CDR3nt: TGTGCCATCAGCCCACTAGCGGGAGTTTTCGGTGAGCAGTTCTTC
CDR3aa: CAISPLAGVFGEQFF
len: 15
abundance: .
j_gene: TRBJ2-1
v_gene: TRBV10-3
d_gene: TRBD2

CDR3nt: TGTGCCATCAGTGAGCCAACGGGGACTAGCGGGAGTTACGAGCAGTACTTC
CDR3aa: CAISEPTGTSGSYEQYF
len: 17
abundance: .
j_gene: TRBJ2-7
v_gene: TRBV10-3
d_gene: TRBD2

CDR3nt: TGTGCCAGCAGCGTAGGAGTCGGACAGATTAATGAAAAACTGTTTTTT
CDR3aa: CASSVGVGQINEKLFF
len: 16
abundance: few
j_gene: TRBJ1-4
v_gene: TRBV9
d_gene: .

CDR3nt: TGTGCCAGCAGCCTAGGACAGGGGGCCGAAAACATTCAGTACTTC
CDR3aa: CASSLGQGAENIQYF
len: 15
abundance: .
j_gene: TRBJ2-4
v_gene: TRBV7-6
d_gene: TRBD1

CDR3nt: TGTGCCAGCAGCTCCTCCTTTCTAGTAGGTGAGCAGTTCTTC
CDR3aa: CASSSSFLVGEQFF
len: 14
abundance: .
j_gene: TRBJ2-1
v_gene: TRBV7-9
d_gene: .

CDR3nt: TGTGCCAGCAGTATTTCAGGGGGCGCCGGAAAACTGTTTTTT
CDR3aa: CASSISGGAGKLFF
len: 14
abundance: .
j_gene: TRBJ1-4
v_gene: TRBV27
d_gene: TRBD1

CDR3nt: TGCGCCAGCAGCTGGGGAATGGGAGTCAGGGATACGCAGTATTTT
CDR3aa: CASSWGMGVRDTQYF
len: 15
abundance: .
j_gene: TRBJ2-3
v_gene: TRBV4-1
d_gene: .

CDR3nt: TGTGCCAGCAGCTTACAAGGGGGGGGCAATCAGCCCCAGCATTTT
CDR3aa: CASSLQGGGNQPQHF
len: 15
abundance: .
j_gene: TRBJ1-5
v_gene: TRBV7-9
d_gene: .

CDR3nt: TGTGCCAGCCCCCTGGGACTAGCGGGAGAGTACAATGAGCAGTTCTTC
CDR3aa: CASPLGLAGEYNEQFF
len: 16
abundance: once
j_gene: TRBJ2-1
v_gene: TRBV28
d_gene: TRBD2

CDR3nt: TGTGCCAGCAGTGAATACGGGAGGACGGGTGAAAAACTGTTTTTT
CDR3aa: CASSEYGRTGEKLFF
len: 15
abundance: .
j_gene: TRBJ1-4
v_gene: TRBV25-1
d_gene: .

CDR3nt: TGTGCCAGCCAGGGGTACGGTATAGAGACCCAGTACTTC
CDR3aa: CASQGYGIETQYF
len: 13
abundance: .
j_gene: TRBJ2-5
v_gene: TRBV2
d_gene: .

CDR3nt: TGTGCCAGCAGCTCCGGACAGGGGGTTACCGGGGAGCTGTTTTTT
CDR3aa: CASSSGQGVTGELFF
len: 15
abundance: .
j_gene: TRBJ2-2
v_gene: TRBV11-3
d_gene: TRBD1

CDR3nt: TGTGCCAGCAGTCCCGCGGGGTTTAGCAATCAGCCCCAGCATTTT
CDR3aa: CASSPAGFSNQPQHF
len: 15
abundance: .
j_gene: TRBJ1-5
v_gene: TRBV6-1
d_gene: .

CDR3nt: TGTGCCAGCAGCGTAGCCGGGAGGGACAGGGCTAACGACTACAATGAGCAGTTCTTC
CDR3aa: CASSVAGRDRANDYNEQFF
len: 19
abundance: .
j_gene: TRBJ2-1
v_gene: TRBV9
d_gene: .

CDR3nt: TGCGCCAGCAGCTTGGTGGGAGTACCCTCCTACGAGCAGTACTTC
CDR3aa: CASSLVGVPSYEQYF
len: 15
abundance: .
j_gene: TRBJ2-7
v_gene: TRBV5-1
d_gene: .

CDR3nt: TGTGCCAGCAGCCAAGATTGGCAGGGGGCCCTCGAGCAGTACTTC
CDR3aa: CASSQDWQGALEQYF
len: 15
abundance: .
j_gene: TRBJ2-7
v_gene: TRBV4-2
d_gene: TRBD1

CDR3nt: TGTGCCAGCGGTCACAGGGGCTACGAGCAGTACTTC
CDR3aa: CASGHRGYEQYF
len: 12
abundance: few
j_gene: TRBJ2-7
v_gene: TRBV2
d_gene: TRBD1

CDR3nt: TGCAGTGCCACGACAGGGGAACCCCAGCATTTT
CDR3aa: CSATTGEPQHF
len: 11
abundance: .
j_gene: TRBJ1-5
v_gene: TRBV20-1
d_gene: TRBD1

CDR3nt: TGTGCCAGCAGTTACTCGCGGGCAGTCACTGAAGCTTTCTTT
CDR3aa: CASSYSRAVTEAFF
len: 14
abundance: .
j_gene: TRBJ1-1
v_gene: TRBV6-5
d_gene: .

CDR3nt: TGCGCCAGCAGCCAAGCTAATACGGATTCACCCCTCCACTTT
CDR3aa: CASSQANTDSPLHF
len: 14
abundance: .
j_gene: TRBJ1-6
v_gene: TRBV4-1
d_gene: .

CDR3nt: TGCGCCAGCAGCTTGGCTCGGACACAGAACACTGAAGCTTTCTTT
CDR3aa: CASSLARTQNTEAFF
len: 15
abundance: .
j_gene: TRBJ1-1
v_gene: TRBV5-1
d_gene: .

CDR3nt: TGTGCCAGCAGCTTGGCCTCGGGGGTGGTTTGGAACACTGAAGCTTTCTTT
CDR3aa: CASSLASGVVWNTEAFF
len: 17
abundance: .
j_gene: TRBJ1-1
v_gene: TRBV5-6
d_gene: .

CDR3nt: TGCGCCAGCAGCCTCAGACAGGGAGCCGACAGCAATCAGCCCCAGCATTTT
CDR3aa: CASSLRQGADSNQPQHF
len: 17
abundance: .
j_gene: TRBJ1-5
v_gene: TRBV4-1
d_gene: TRBD1

CDR3nt: TGTGCCAGCGGAGGGAGGGGACGGGATGAAAAACTGTTTTTT
CDR3aa: CASGGRGRDEKLFF
len: 14
abundance: few
j_gene: TRBJ1-4
v_gene: TRBV6-5
d_gene: .

CDR3nt: TGCAGCGTTGGGCAATCAGGGGGCTCTGGCTACACCTTC
CDR3aa: CSVGQSGGSGYTF
len: 13
abundance: .
j_gene: TRBJ1-2
v_gene: TRBV29-1
d_gene: TRBD1

CDR3nt: TGTGCCAGTAGGGCCTCGGGACAGGGGAGTAGTGCCTATGGCTACACCTTC
CDR3aa: CASRASGQGSSAYGYTF
len: 17
abundance: .
j_gene: TRBJ1-2
v_gene: TRBV19
d_gene: TRBD1

CDR3nt: TGTGCCAGCAGCTTACTACCTACCGGGACTAGCGTTTACAATGAGCAGTTCTTC
CDR3aa: CASSLLPTGTSVYNEQFF
len: 18
abundance: .
j_gene: TRBJ2-1
v_gene: TRBV7-6
d_gene: TRBD2

CDR3nt: TGTGCCAGCCAGGCTAGCGGGATTACAGATACGCAGTATTTT
CDR3aa: CASQASGITDTQYF
len: 14
abundance: .
j_gene: TRBJ2-3
v_gene: TRBV2
d_gene: TRBD2

CDR3nt: TGTGCCAGCAGCTTGACTAGCGGGAAGCCCTACGAGCAGTACTTC
CDR3aa: CASSLTSGKPYEQYF
len: 15
abundance: .
j_gene: TRBJ2-7
v_gene: TRBV13
d_gene: TRBD2

CDR3nt: TGTGCCACCTCCAGTTTCGGGACAGGAGGATGGGGAAACTATGGCTACACCTTC
CDR3aa: CATSSFGTGGWGNYGYTF
len: 18
abundance: once
j_gene: TRBJ1-2
v_gene: TRBV19
d_gene: TRBD1

CDR3nt: TGTGCCAGCCGGCCGGGGGGGGGAAACACCATATATTTT
CDR3aa: CASRPGGGNTIYF
len: 13
abundance: .
j_gene: TRBJ1-3
v_gene: TRBV25-1
d_gene: .

CDR3nt: TGTGCCAGCAGTGAGACAGGGACCCACGAGCAGTACTTC
CDR3aa: CASSETGTHEQYF
len: 13
abundance: .
j_gene: TRBJ2-7
v_gene: TRBV6-1
d_gene: TRBD1

CDR3nt: TGTGCCAGTAGCCAAAGACAGGGTAACACTGAAGCTTTCTTT
CDR3aa: CASSQRQGNTEAFF
len: 14
abundance: once
j_gene: TRBJ1-1
v_gene: TRBV19
d_gene: TRBD1

CDR3nt: TGTGCCAGTAGTATAGTCCCAGGCCACAATCAGCCCCAGCATTTT
CDR3aa: CASSIVPGHNQPQHF
len: 15
abundance: .
j_gene: TRBJ1-5
v_gene: TRBV19
d_gene: .

CDR3nt: TGTGCCAGCAGCCTCGTGTGGGCAGAGACCCAGTACTTC
CDR3aa: CASSLVWAETQYF
len: 13
abundance: .
j_gene: TRBJ2-5
v_gene: TRBV6-5
d_gene: .